The 8 T cell receptor beta chains below all came from one sample that was sequenced in a study of T cell responses to AZD1222 COVID-19 vaccine. TCRdb's copy holds only in-frame clones and misses some; the assay was immunoSEQ multiplex PCR. The sample lists around 100,000 clones, 88% occurring once. The sequencing used peripheral blood, collected on day 0 of AZD1222 vaccination. These receptors were taken from an adult in good health.

This chain connects TRBV4-2 to TRBJ1-2; 7 bases are shared with TRBD1. Germline values: CDR1 LGHNA, CDR2 YNFKEQ. Trimming cost V 3 bases and J 1 base; bases outside gene matches: 8. CDR3 length: 16 residues. Here the CDR3 DNA reads TGTGCCAGCAGCCAGATAGACCGGGACAGTAACTATGGCTACACCTTC. This sequence encodes CASSQIDRDSNYGYTF.

The chain is built from TRBV10-3 and TRBJ2-2; D might be TRBD1 (6 bases). Germline V CDR1 and CDR2: ENHRY, SYGVKD. The CDR3 is 19 residues long. V was cut by 3 bases and J by 0 bases, with 20 bases left in between. The CDR3 DNA reads TGTGCCATCAGTGATAGTTTTGGGACGACAGGAGCGAACACCGGGGAGCTGTTTTTT. This sequence encodes CAISDSFGTTGANTGELFF.

The chain recombines TRBV28 with TRBJ2-5; D is ambiguous. V was clipped by 2 bases and J by 5 bases, with 12 bases between them. Germline CDR1 MDHEN, CDR2 SYDVKM. The CDR3 sequence is 14 residues long. DNA of the CDR3: TGTGCCAGCAGTTTAGATCCTAGAAAGGAGACCCAGTACTTC. Protein product: CASSLDPRKETQYF.

CDR3 nucleotides: TGTGCCAGCAGCTTGTGGGGTTATGGCTACACCTTC. As protein: CASSLWGYGYTF. The V call is TRBV5-4, the J call TRBJ1-2; D uncertain. Trimming cost V 1 base and J 5 bases, with 6 bases left between them. The CDR3 is made up of 12 amino acids. Per germline, CDR1 SGHNT and CDR2 YYREEE (reference sequence).

The chain joins TRBV7-8 to TRBJ1-1; D might be TRBD1 (6 bases). This CDR3 region has 17 residues. V dropped 4 bases and J dropped 1 base, with 19 bases sitting between them. Germline V gene sequence: CDR1 SGHVS, CDR2 FQNEAQ. CDR3 protein: CASSSEPGHRPNTEAFF. CDR3 bases: TGTGCCAGCAGCTCGGAACCGGGACACCGACCGAACACTGAAGCTTTCTTT.

The chain links TRBV6-6 to TRBJ1-2; D gene uncertain. Trimming removed 3 bases at V and 8 bases at J, with 13 bases between. Germline V gene lookup returns CDR1 MNHNY and CDR2 SVGAGI (reference sequence). CDR3 length equals 13 residues. CDR3 in amino acids: CASSYVDLSGYTF. CDR3 sequence (DNA): TGTGCCAGCAGTTATGTGGACCTAAGCGGCTACACCTTC.

The chain joins TRBV5-1 to TRBJ1-2; D is undetermined. Germline CDR1 is SGHRS and CDR2 is YFSETQ. The CDR3 covers 15 residues. The V gene lost 4 bases and the J gene lost 7 bases, with 20 bases spanning the gap. This chain's CDR3 is CASSPLLGTEGGYTF. DNA for the CDR3: TGCGCCAGCAGCCCTCTACTGGGAACGGAGGGTGGCTACACCTTC.

This clone was seen a handful of times. The rearrangement joins TRBV11-1 to TRBJ1-3; D may be TRBD1 (5 bases). Germline values: CDR1 SGHAT, CDR2 FQDESV (reference sequence). Trimming took off 3 bases at V and 2 bases at J, with 8 bases between the two ends. The CDR3 is made up of 14 amino acids. CDR3 in amino acids: CASSFGRAGNTIYF. DNA of the CDR3: TGTGCCAGCAGCTTCGGCAGGGCTGGAAACACCATATATTTT.